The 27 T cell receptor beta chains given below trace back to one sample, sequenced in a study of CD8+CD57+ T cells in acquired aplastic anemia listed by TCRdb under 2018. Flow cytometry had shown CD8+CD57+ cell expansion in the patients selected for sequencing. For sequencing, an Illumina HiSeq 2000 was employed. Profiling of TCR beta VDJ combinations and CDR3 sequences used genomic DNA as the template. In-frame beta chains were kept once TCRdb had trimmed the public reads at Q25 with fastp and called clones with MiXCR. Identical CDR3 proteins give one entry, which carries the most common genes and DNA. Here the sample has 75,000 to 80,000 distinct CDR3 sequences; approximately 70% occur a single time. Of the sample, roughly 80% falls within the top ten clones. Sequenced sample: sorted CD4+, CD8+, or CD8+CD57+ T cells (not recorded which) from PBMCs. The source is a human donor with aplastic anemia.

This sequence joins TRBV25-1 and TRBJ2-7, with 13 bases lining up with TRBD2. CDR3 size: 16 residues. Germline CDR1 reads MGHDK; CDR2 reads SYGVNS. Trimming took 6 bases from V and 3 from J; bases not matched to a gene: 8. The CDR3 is CASSAPGLAGSYEQYF. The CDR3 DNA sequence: TGTGCCAGCAGCGCGCCGGGACTAGCGGGAAGCTACGAGCAGTACTTC.

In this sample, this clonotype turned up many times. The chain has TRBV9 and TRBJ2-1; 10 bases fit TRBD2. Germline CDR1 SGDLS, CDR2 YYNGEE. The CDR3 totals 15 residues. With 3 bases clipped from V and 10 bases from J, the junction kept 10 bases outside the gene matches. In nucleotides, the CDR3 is TGTGCCAGCAGCGGTGGGCTAGCGGGAGTTAACGAGCAGTTCTTC. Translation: CASSGGLAGVNEQFF.

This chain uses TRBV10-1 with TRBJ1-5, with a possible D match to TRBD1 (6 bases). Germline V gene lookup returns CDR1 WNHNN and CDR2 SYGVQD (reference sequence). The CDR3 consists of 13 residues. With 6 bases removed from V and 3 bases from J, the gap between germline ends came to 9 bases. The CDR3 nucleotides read TGCGCCAGCAGCAGGGGTCCCAATCAGCCCCAGCATTTT. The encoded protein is CASSRGPNQPQHF.

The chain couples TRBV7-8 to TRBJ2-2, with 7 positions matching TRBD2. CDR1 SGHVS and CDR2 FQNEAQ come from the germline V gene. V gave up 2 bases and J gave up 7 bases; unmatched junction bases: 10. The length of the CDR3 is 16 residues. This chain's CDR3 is CASSLYARLANGELFF. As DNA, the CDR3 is TGTGCCAGCAGCTTATATGCCCGACTAGCTAACGGGGAGCTGTTTTTT.

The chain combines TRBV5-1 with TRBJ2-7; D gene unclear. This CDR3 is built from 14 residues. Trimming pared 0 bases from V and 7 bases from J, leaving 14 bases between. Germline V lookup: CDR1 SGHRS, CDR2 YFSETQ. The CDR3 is CASSLGSALVEQYF. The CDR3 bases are TGCGCCAGCAGCTTGGGATCGGCCTTGGTGGAGCAGTACTTC.

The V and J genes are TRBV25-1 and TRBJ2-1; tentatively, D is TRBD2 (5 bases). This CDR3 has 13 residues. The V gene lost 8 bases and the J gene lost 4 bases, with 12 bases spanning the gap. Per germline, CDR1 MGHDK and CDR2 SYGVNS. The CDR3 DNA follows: TGTGCCAGCTCATCGAGGGTTTACAATGAGCAGTTCTTC. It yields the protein CASSSRVYNEQFF.

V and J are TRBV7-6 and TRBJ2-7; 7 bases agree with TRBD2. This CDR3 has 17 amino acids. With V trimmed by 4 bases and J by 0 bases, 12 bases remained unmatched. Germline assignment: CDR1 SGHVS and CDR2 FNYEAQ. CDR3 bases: TGTGCCAGCAGCTCGTCGCTTAGCGGGCGGAGCTCCTACGAGCAGTACTTC. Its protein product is CASSSSLSGRSSYEQYF.

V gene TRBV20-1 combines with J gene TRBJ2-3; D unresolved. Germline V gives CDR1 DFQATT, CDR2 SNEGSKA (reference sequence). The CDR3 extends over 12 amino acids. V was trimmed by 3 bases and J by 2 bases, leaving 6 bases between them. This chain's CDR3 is CSASGYTDTQYF. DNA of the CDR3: TGCAGTGCTAGCGGATACACAGATACGCAGTATTTT.

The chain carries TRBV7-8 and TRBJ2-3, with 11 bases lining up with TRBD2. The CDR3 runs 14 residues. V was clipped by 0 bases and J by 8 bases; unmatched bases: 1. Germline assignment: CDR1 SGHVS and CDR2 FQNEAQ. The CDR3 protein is CASSLATSGATQYF. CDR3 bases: TGTGCCAGCAGCTTAGCGACTAGCGGGGCTACGCAGTATTTT.

CDR3 nucleotide sequence: TGTGCCAGTAGTATAGCTGGGACAGGAGGATATGGCTACACCTTC. Translated, it gives CASSIAGTGGYGYTF. J is TRBJ1-2 and V is TRBV19; 8 bases are shared with TRBD1. V was pared by 1 base and J by 5 bases, with 6 bases of the junction left unmatched. Germline CDR1 LNHDA, CDR2 SQIVND (reference sequence). CDR3 length equals 15 residues.

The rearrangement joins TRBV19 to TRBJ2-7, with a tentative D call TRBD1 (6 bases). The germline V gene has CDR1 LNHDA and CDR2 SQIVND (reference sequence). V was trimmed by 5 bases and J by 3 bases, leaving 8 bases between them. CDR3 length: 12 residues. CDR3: CASSQGLYEQYF. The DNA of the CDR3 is TGTGCCAGTAGTCAGGGGCTCTACGAGCAGTACTTC.

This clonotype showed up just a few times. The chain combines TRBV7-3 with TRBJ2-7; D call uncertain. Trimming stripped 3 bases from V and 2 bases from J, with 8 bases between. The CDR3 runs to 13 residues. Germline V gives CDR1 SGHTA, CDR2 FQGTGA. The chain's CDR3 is CASSFGQAYEQYF. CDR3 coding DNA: TGTGCCAGCAGCTTTGGGCAAGCCTACGAGCAGTACTTC.

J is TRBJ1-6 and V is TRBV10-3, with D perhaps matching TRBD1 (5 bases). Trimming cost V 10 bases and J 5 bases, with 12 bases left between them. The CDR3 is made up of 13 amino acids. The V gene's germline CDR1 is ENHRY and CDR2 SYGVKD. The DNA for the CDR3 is TGTGCCAGCAGGACAAGCGATAATTCACCCCTCCACTTT. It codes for CASRTSDNSPLHF.

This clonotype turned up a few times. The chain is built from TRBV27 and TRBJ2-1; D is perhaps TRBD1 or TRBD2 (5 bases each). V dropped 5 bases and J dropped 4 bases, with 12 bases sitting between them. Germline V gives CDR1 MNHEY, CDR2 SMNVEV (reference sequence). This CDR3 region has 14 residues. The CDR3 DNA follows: TGTGCCAGCAGTCCCGGGGACGGATACAATGAGCAGTTCTTC. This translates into CASSPGDGYNEQFF.

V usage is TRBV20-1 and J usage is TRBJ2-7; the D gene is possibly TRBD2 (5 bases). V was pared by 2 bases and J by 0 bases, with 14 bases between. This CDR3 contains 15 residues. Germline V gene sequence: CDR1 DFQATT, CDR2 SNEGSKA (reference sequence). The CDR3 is CSARNWRRTSYEQYF. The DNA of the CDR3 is TGCAGTGCTAGAAACTGGAGGCGCACCTCCTACGAGCAGTACTTC.

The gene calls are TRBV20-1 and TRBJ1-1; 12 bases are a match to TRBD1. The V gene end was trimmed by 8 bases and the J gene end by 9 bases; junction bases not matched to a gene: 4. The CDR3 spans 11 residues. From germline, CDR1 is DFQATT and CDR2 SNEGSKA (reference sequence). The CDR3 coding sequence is TGCAGTAGCCGGGACAGGGGGCAAGCTTTCTTT. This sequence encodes CSSRDRGQAFF.

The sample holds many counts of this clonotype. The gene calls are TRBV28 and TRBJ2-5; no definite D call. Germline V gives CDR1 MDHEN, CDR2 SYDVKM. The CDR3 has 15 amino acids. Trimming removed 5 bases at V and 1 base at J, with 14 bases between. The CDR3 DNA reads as TGTGCCAGCAGTGAAGGCGAAAGTTTCCAAGAGACCCAGTACTTC. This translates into CASSEGESFQETQYF.

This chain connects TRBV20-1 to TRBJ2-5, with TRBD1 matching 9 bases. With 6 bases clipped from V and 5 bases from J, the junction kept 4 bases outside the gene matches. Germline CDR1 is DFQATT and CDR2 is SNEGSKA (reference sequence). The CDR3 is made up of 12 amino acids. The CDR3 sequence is CSAEGTGETQYF. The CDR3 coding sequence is TGCAGTGCGGAGGGGACAGGGGAGACCCAGTACTTC.

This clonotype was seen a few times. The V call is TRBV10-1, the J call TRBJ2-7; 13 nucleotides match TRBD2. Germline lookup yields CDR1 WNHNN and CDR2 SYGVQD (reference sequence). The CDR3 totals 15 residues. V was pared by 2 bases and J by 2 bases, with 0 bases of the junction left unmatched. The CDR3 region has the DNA TGCGCCAGCAGTGAGGGACTAGCGGGGGCCTACGAGCAGTACTTC. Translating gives CASSEGLAGAYEQYF.

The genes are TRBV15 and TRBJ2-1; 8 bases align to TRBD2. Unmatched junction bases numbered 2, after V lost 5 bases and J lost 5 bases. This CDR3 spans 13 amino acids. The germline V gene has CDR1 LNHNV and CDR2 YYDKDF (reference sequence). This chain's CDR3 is CATSPGGDNEQFF. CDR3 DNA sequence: TGTGCCACCAGCCCCGGGGGGGACAATGAGCAGTTCTTC.

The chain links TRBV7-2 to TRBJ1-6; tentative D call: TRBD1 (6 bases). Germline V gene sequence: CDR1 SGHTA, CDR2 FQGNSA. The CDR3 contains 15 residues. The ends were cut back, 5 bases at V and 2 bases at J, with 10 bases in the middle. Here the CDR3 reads CASSPDRPYNSPLHF. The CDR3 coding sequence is TGTGCCAGCAGCCCGGACAGACCCTATAATTCACCCCTCCACTTT.

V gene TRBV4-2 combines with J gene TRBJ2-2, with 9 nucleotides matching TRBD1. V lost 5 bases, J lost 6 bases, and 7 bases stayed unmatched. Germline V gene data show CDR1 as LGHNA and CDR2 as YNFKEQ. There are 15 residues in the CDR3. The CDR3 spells CASSAGQGPSGELFF. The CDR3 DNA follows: TGTGCCAGCAGCGCGGGACAGGGACCTTCCGGGGAGCTGTTTTTT.

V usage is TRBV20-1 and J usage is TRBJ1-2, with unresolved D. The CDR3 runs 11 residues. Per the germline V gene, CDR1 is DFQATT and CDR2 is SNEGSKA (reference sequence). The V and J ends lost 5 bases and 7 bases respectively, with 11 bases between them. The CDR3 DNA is TGCAGTGCTCCGGCCATCGGTGGCTACACCTTC. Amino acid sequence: CSAPAIGGYTF.

This CDR3 reads CSASSRQGPYTF. The DNA for the CDR3 is TGCAGTGCTAGCTCAAGACAGGGTCCTTACACCTTC. This chain joins TRBV20-1 and TRBJ1-2; TRBD1 matches 7 bases. The CDR3 has 12 residues. Germline CDR1 DFQATT, CDR2 SNEGSKA (reference sequence). The trim removed 3 bases at V and 11 bases at J, leaving 9 bases unmatched.

The chain's CDR3 is CASSSQLGGQGYEQYF. As DNA, the CDR3 is TGTGCCAGCAGCTCTCAGTTAGGGGGACAGGGCTACGAGCAGTACTTC. This chain links TRBV7-8 with TRBJ2-7, with 9 bases identical to TRBD1. Looked up from germline, CDR1 is SGHVS and CDR2 is FQNEAQ. With 4 bases clipped from V and 3 bases from J, the junction kept 10 bases outside the gene matches. The CDR3 totals 16 residues.

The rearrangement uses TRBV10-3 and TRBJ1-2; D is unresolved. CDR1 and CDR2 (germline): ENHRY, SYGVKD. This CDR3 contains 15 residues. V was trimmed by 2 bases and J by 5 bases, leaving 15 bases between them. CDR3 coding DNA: TGTGCCATCAGTGAGGCACAAGGGAACCGTTATGGCTACACCTTC. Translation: CAISEAQGNRYGYTF.

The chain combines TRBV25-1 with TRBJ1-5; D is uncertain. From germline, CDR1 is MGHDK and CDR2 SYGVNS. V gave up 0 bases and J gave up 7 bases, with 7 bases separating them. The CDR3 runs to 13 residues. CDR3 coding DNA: TGTGCCAGCAGTGAATATAGGGCCCAGCCCCAGCATTTT. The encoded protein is CASSEYRAQPQHF. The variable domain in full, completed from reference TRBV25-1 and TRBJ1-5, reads EADIYQTPRYLVIGTGKKITLECSQTMGHDKMYWYQQDPGMELHLIHYSYGVNSTEKGDLSSESTVSRIRTEHFPLTLESARPSHTSQYLCASSEYRAQPQHFGDGTRLSIL.